This T cell receptor (beta chain) emerged from a study of human T cells and chemical hapten exposure. Points from the study as a whole: With DPC sensitization, TCRs exceeding 1 in 1000 frequency showed no change.

Time point described: patch test 1, 2 weeks after DPC sensitization. Treatment meaning: therapeutic diphenylcyclopropenone sensitization with weekly scalp DPC. Phlebotomy was performed prior to application of every patch test. The library tagged individual cDNA molecules with unique molecular identifiers. TCRdb reprocessed the RACE reads with MiXCR, giving one entry per CDR3 protein. Of fewer than 200,000 distinct CDR3 sequences in the sample, about 20% were seen once. Germline V gene data show CDR1 as SGHRS and CDR2 as YFSETQ. This CDR3 comprises 14 residues. V was clipped by 0 bases and J by 5 bases, with 9 bases between them. As regards this clonotype: Its antigen is not known.

The rearrangement uses TRBV5-1 and TRBJ2-1, with D maybe TRBD2 (6 bases). The source is a woman in her 50s with alopecia areata. Some clones in this sample may be carry-over from other donors' samples. Sequences were derived from whole blood, sampled in connection with sensitization to the hapten diphenylcyclopropenone (DPC). CDR3 nucleotide sequence: TGCGCCAGCAGCTTGGGGGACTCTGACAATGAGCAGTTCTTC. Translated: CASSLGDSDNEQFF.